The source of this T cell receptor (beta chain) is a study of T cells in Graves' hyperthyroidism and ophthalmopathy (dated by TCRdb to between 2018 and 2020). A note on the overall study: Peripheral blood samples were taken at initial diagnosis, before any treatment was given. A discovery cohort of roughly 96 patients, approximately 45 with Graves' ophthalmopathy and roughly 59 with stable Graves' hyperthyroidism, was used to find distinguishing TCR V-J signatures. Prospective prediction of ophthalmopathy was tested in an independent validation cohort consisting of about 19 hyperthyroidism patients and some 16 patients who later progressed to ophthalmopathy. In addition, the study compared T-cell repertoires in thyroid tissue and in blood from 6 or 7 Graves' hyperthyroidism patients. TCR Vbeta CDR3 sequencing of some 140 peripheral blood samples (about 45 ophthalmopathy, some 75 hyperthyroidism and roughly 17 progressor patients) is reported in the paper. The roughly 94 discovery patients were randomly divided into training and test sets at a 7:3 ratio. After sampling, hyperthyroidism patients received methimazole starting at 30 mg daily, and ophthalmopathy patients received high-dose intravenous methylprednisolone. Findings and caveats that apply to the study as a whole: In cross-validation, a model built on a 13 V-J signature told ophthalmopathy apart from stable hyperthyroidism with approximately 91% sensitivity and 81% to 82% specificity, and in testing the same model reached 80%/75%. Most expanded thyroid clonotypes (frequency above 0.001) were also detected in blood, suggesting blood repertoires may reflect thyroid immune responses. No statistical method was used to fix the sample size in advance, and group allocation was not hidden from the investigators. In validation, the model predicted progression to ophthalmopathy a median of roughly 6.2 months before onset, with roughly 68% sensitivity and 72.22% specificity.

Stable Graves' hyperthyroidism was defined as no progression to ophthalmopathy during 18 months of follow-up. Hyperthyroidism patients were newly diagnosed, with disease duration under 2 months, and aged 18 to 65 years. Exclusion was applied to patients with uncontrolled infections, other autoimmune diseases, pregnancy or lactation. Diagnoses were established on the basis of clinical symptoms, serum thyroxine and TRAb, thyroid ultrasound, and orbital computed tomography. PBMCs were separated from roughly 10 ml of fresh peripheral blood using Ficoll-Paque density gradient centrifugation. Total RNA was extracted using Trizol reagent, and RNA quality was assessed on an Agilent 2100 Bioanalyzer. In this sample, this clonotype turned up many times. Its antigen remains undetermined. No much larger clonotype is one base removed from it; base qualities were not supplied. TCR beta CDR3 regions were amplified from RNA transcripts. A first-round RT-PCR of the TCR CDR3 used the HTBI primer set with the Qiagen OneStep RT-PCR kit. A second multiplex PCR round built the libraries, followed by size selection and purification. Paired-end sequencing of the libraries was performed with 100 bp reads on an Illumina HiSeq2000. The study's own analysis went as follows. SOAPnuke was used to process the raw data, with reads discarded if the reads contained adapters or uncalled bases, had a mean Phred below 15, or lacked an exact constant-primer or identifier match. COPE v1.2.5 was used to merge high-quality paired reads, and clonotypes were defined as unique nucleotide sequences. Clonotypes were aligned to IMGT TRBV, TRBD and TRBJ reference segments using MiTCR v1.1. Only V-J combinations with frequency above 0.0001, covering about 99% of repertoires, were analysed. The TCS score was defined as F50 (clonal expansion) divided by E x V (chaos), with BLOSUM62-based TCRdist calculated between CDR3 peptides within each V-J. Welch's t-statistics and random forest reduced several hundred V-J features to roughly 13, which were used in a naive Bayes classifier (R e1071). Through fastp at Q25 and MiXCR, TCRdb rebuilt clones from the public reads, retaining in-frame beta chains. Under each unique CDR3 protein, matching rows form one entry showing the most common genes and DNA. TCRdb, rather than the study authors, made the V and J calls. For this sample the table gives around 600,000 distinct CDR3 sequences, of which about a sixth were detected only once. Under 8% of the sample is held by the ten biggest clonotypes.

The clonotype comes from a woman under 40 with Graves' hyperthyroidism. The specimen was blood.

The CDR3 protein: CASSLALAGTFTDTQYF. In nucleotide form, the sequence is TGTGCCAGCAGCTTAGCCCTAGCGGGAACTTTCACAGATACGCAGTATTTT. The V and J segments used are TRBV7-2 and TRBJ2-3, with 9 bases aligning to TRBD2. From a lookup of the germline V gene, CDR1 and CDR2 are SGHTA and FQGNSA. From cysteine to phenylalanine, the CDR3 is 17 amino acids long. Only the CDR3 region is kept as DNA, spanning 51 bases read in frame from base 1. Germline trimming: 0 bases from V, 2 bases from J; junction bases outside gene matches: 6.